This T cell receptor beta chain was profiled in a study of T cells in Graves' hyperthyroidism and ophthalmopathy. In the study overall: Peripheral blood samples were taken at initial diagnosis, prior to any treatment.

This clonotype was counted ten times or more. No antigen is known for it. Study conclusions and caveats: Most thyroid clonotypes expanded above 0.001 were also detected in blood.

Trimming cost V 4 bases and J 2 bases; bases outside gene matches: 5. The length of the CDR3 is 15 residues. The germline CDR1 and CDR2 sequences are KGHDR and SFDVKD. In the ophthalmopathy cohort, Clinical Activity Score was at least 3, NOSPECS grade at least 4, and duration under 3 months. RNA transcripts yielded amplified TCR beta CDR3 regions. In the first-round RT-PCR of the TCR CDR3, the HTBI primer set was used. TCRdb reprocessed the multiplex PCR reads with MiXCR, giving one entry per CDR3 protein. Of 620,000 or so distinct CDR3 sequences listed, about 15% are singletons. The sequenced material came from blood. The receptor was isolated from a woman in her fifties or sixties with Graves' ophthalmopathy. The chain is built from TRBV24-1 and TRBJ2-5, with 8 bases aligning to TRBD1. The CDR3 nucleotides are TGTGCCACCAGTGACACTGGACAGGGTCAAGAGACCCAGTACTTC. Translated: CATSDTGQGQETQYF.